Listed below are T cell receptor beta chains from one sample, sequenced in a study of T cell repertoires in cytomegalovirus infection. TCRdb processed the reads anew with MiXCR; each CDR3 protein has one entry. The sample lists fewer than 550,000 distinct CDR3 sequences, more than 20% occurring once. Specimen: PBMCs. The receptors were gathered from a human donor in good health (CMV status not recorded). Some clones in this sample may be carry-over from other donors' samples. The CDR3 runs from the conserved cysteine through the conserved F or W. A D gene is named only where the DNA matches it firmly. The size field is filled for only some rows; it gives once, few, many or a size class.

TRBJ2-1 | TRBV19 | few | . | 17 | TGTGCCAGTAGTGAGTCCGCCTACAGGAGCTCCTACAATGAGCAGTTCTTC | CASSESAYRSSYNEQFF
TRBJ2-1 | TRBV20-1 | . | . | 10 | TGCAGTGCCGATTACAATGAGCAGTTCTTC | CSADYNEQFF
TRBJ1-1 | TRBV6-2/TRBV6-3 | few | TRBD1 | 15 | TGTGCCAGCACATTCAGGGGGCTCGCCAACACTGAAGCTTTCTTT | CASTFRGLANTEAFF
TRBJ1-3 | TRBV6-5 | few | . | 15 | TGTGCCAGCAGTCGCCAGGGACCCTCTGGAAACACCATATATTTT | CASSRQGPSGNTIYF
TRBJ2-1 | TRBV11-2 | once | TRBD2 | 17 | TGTGCCAGCAGCTTAGAGTTTACTAGCGGGAGGCCCCCTGAGCAGTTCTTC | CASSLEFTSGRPPEQFF
TRBJ2-3 | TRBV24-1 | few | TRBD2 | 16 | TGTGCCACCAGTGGTCAACTAGCGGGAGGGCCGGATACGCAGTATTTT | CATSGQLAGGPDTQYF
TRBJ2-4 | TRBV7-2 | many | . | 16 | TGTGCCAGCAGCTCGTCCCGGGGGCGTTCGAGGAACATTCAGTACTTC | CASSSSRGRSRNIQYF
TRBJ2-1 | TRBV7-2 | many | TRBD2 | 16 | TGTGCCAGCAGCGTCGGACTAGCGGGAGGAAATTATGAGCAGTTCTTC | CASSVGLAGGNYEQFF
TRBJ2-1 | TRBV24-1 | many | TRBD2 | 19 | TGTGCCACCAGTGATTCATGGACTAGCGGGAGAGGAGCCTACAATGAGCAGTTCTTC | CATSDSWTSGRGAYNEQFF
TRBJ2-1 | TRBV6-2/TRBV6-3 | . | TRBD2 | 14 | TGTGCCACCCGAGCGGGAGAGTCTTACAATGAGCAGTTCTTC | CATRAGESYNEQFF
TRBJ1-1 | TRBV7-2 | many | . | 13 | TGTGCCAGCAGCTTCGACCTCAACACTGAAGCTTTCTTT | CASSFDLNTEAFF
TRBJ2-7 | TRBV7-2 | many | . | 15 | TGTGCCAGCAGCCCCACGGCGGGGTTAATCTACGAGCAGTACTTC | CASSPTAGLIYEQYF
TRBJ2-5 | TRBV2 | . | . | 13 | TGTGCCAGCAGTGATGGGGCCGTAGAGACCCAGTACTTC | CASSDGAVETQYF
TRBJ1-5 | TRBV19 | few | . | 15 | TGTGCCAGTAGTAAAGAGAGGTTCGGCAATCAGCCCCAGCATTTT | CASSKERFGNQPQHF
TRBJ2-7 | TRBV7-2 | many | TRBD2 | 15 | TGTGCCAGCAGCCCAAAGAGGGCGGGAGCCGTCGAGCAGTACTTC | CASSPKRAGAVEQYF
TRBJ1-5 | TRBV6-8 | . | TRBD1 | 14 | TGTGCCAGCAGTCCCCGACAGGGTCATCAGCCCCAGCATTTT | CASSPRQGHQPQHF
TRBJ1-2 | TRBV6-1 | . | . | 15 | TGTGCCAGCAGTCCCGGCCGGGGCGCGATCTATGGCTACACCTTC | CASSPGRGAIYGYTF
TRBJ1-1 | TRBV28 | many | . | 14 | TGTGCCAGCAGCTTCACCGGTGACCGTTTTTGGGCTTTCTTT | CASSFTGDRFWAFF
TRBJ1-5 | TRBV12-3/TRBV12-4 | . | TRBD1 | 15 | TGTGCCAGCAGTTTTACGGGACAGGGGAATCAGCCCCAGCATTTT | CASSFTGQGNQPQHF
TRBJ2-7 | TRBV6-6 | few | . | 15 | TGTGCCAGCAGTTACTCAGTAGCTCAGGGCCACGAGCAGTACTTC | CASSYSVAQGHEQYF
TRBJ2-1 | TRBV24-1 | few | TRBD2 | 15 | TGTGCCACCAGTGATGGGACTATCTCGGACAATGAGCAGTTCTTC | CATSDGTISDNEQFF
TRBJ2-4 | TRBV19 | . | . | 15 | TGTGCCAGTACAGCCCTAGCAGTAGCCAAAAACATTCAGTACTTC | CASTALAVAKNIQYF
TRBJ2-2 | TRBV7-6 | . | . | 17 | TGTGCCAGCAGCCACAGGGTAGCCGGGTCGAACACCGGGGAGCTGTTTTTT | CASSHRVAGSNTGELFF
TRBJ1-1 | TRBV6-1 | . | . | 15 | TGTGCCAGCAGTCACCCCCCTCGAGGGGTTACTGAAGCTTTCTTT | CASSHPPRGVTEAFF
TRBJ1-6 | TRBV19 | . | . | 15 | TGTGCCAGCCGTCGCGACATGGTTTCCAATTCACCCCTCCACTTT | CASRRDMVSNSPLHF
TRBJ1-5 | TRBV12-3/TRBV12-4 | few | . | 16 | TGTGCCAGCAGCCCGGGGGCTCCCGGCCGCAATCAGCCCCAGCATTTT | CASSPGAPGRNQPQHF
TRBJ2-3 | TRBV29-1 | . | . | 13 | TGCAGCGTTGAAGAAGAAGGGCCAGATACGCAGTATTTT | CSVEEEGPDTQYF
TRBJ1-4 | TRBV5-5 | . | . | 14 | TGTGCCAGCAGCTTGGAGCCTGGGGGTGAAAAACTGTTTTTT | CASSLEPGGEKLFF
TRBJ2-5 | TRBV7-6 | . | . | 13 | TGTGCTAGCAGCTTAAGAAGGGAGGCGACCCAGTACTTC | CASSLRREATQYF
TRBJ2-6 | TRBV29-1 | . | . | 14 | TGCAGCGTTTCGGGGAGCCCTGGGGCCAACGTCCTGACTTTC | CSVSGSPGANVLTF
TRBJ1-2 | TRBV5-5 | few | . | 17 | TGTGCCAGCAGCCCGGCGTGGCAGCGTCGGTCTAACTATGGCTACACCTTC | CASSPAWQRRSNYGYTF
TRBJ1-1 | TRBV7-2 | many | . | 15 | TGTGCCAGCAGCTTAGGGGAGGGGGGGAACACTGAAGCTTTCTTT | CASSLGEGGNTEAFF
TRBJ2-3 | TRBV28 | many | . | 14 | TGTGCCAGCAGCGGGGGACAGAACACAGATACGCAGTATTTT | CASSGGQNTDTQYF
TRBJ2-4 | TRBV5-1 | . | TRBD2 | 15 | TGCGCCAGCAGCCCCGGGCCGCGGGAGCGTAACATTCAGTACTTC | CASSPGPRERNIQYF
TRBJ2-1 | TRBV7-3 | many | TRBD2 | 15 | TGTGCCAGCAGCTTAGGCGGGAGGGGCGGGGATGAGCAGTTCTTC | CASSLGGRGGDEQFF
TRBJ2-5 | TRBV7-2 | . | TRBD1 | 15 | TGTGCCAGCAACCGACGACAGGGGAATGTAGAGACCCAGTACTTC | CASNRRQGNVETQYF
TRBJ2-1 | TRBV7-2 | many | TRBD2 | 15 | TGTGCCAGCAGCTTAGCGGGACTAGCTTTAAATGAGCAGTTCTTC | CASSLAGLALNEQFF
TRBJ1-5 | TRBV20-1 | . | . | 13 | TGCAGTGCTAGAACAGGAAACTATCAGCCCCAGCATTTT | CSARTGNYQPQHF
TRBJ1-5 | TRBV7-2 | many | . | 14 | TGTGCCAGCAGCTCCGGAACAGGGTTTCAGCCCCAGCATTTT | CASSSGTGFQPQHF
TRBJ2-2 | TRBV7-6 | once | . | 13 | TGTGCTAGCAGCCAAACCCGTACCGGGGGGCTGTTTTTT | CASSQTRTGGLFF
TRBJ1-3 | TRBV7-2 | many | . | 15 | TGTGCCAGCAGCTCCGGACAGATTTATGGAAACACCATATATTTT | CASSSGQIYGNTIYF
TRBJ2-3 | TRBV7-2 | . | TRBD2 | 15 | TGTGCCAGCAGCTTAAAGGCGGGAGACGCAGATACGCAGTATTTT | CASSLKAGDADTQYF
TRBJ1-6 | TRBV7-2 | many | . | 13 | TGTGCCAGCAGCGCACAGGGTAATTCACCCCTCCACTTT | CASSAQGNSPLHF
TRBJ2-2 | TRBV6-2/TRBV6-3 | few | . | 12 | TGTGCCAGCAGCTGGGCGGTCGGGGAGCTGTTTTTT | CASSWAVGELFF
TRBJ1-1 | TRBV29-1 | . | . | 13 | TGCAGCGTTGGCGGGGGAATACGCACTGAAGCTTTCTTT | CSVGGGIRTEAFF
TRBJ2-3 | TRBV27 | . | TRBD2 | 16 | TGTGCCAGCAGTGTATCGACTAGCGGCCACACAGATACGCAGTATTTT | CASSVSTSGHTDTQYF
TRBJ1-2 | TRBV20-1 | . | . | 14 | TGCAGTGCCGATTATACCAGGGTCCTCGGAGGCTACACCTTC | CSADYTRVLGGYTF
TRBJ1-5 | TRBV6-5 | . | . | 15 | TGTGCCAGCAGTTACCGCGGGGATACACATCAGCCCCAGCATTTT | CASSYRGDTHQPQHF
TRBJ1-1 | TRBV28 | few | . | 15 | TGTGCCAGCAGTTTCGACTTGAAATCGAACACTGAAGCTTTCTTT | CASSFDLKSNTEAFF
TRBJ2-5 | TRBV14 | . | . | 15 | TGTGCCAGCAGCCCCCCGGAGGGGGCGTGGGAGACCCAGTACTTC | CASSPPEGAWETQYF
TRBJ2-1 | TRBV7-9 | . | . | 12 | TGTGCCAGCTGGGTTCTGGGGACGGTGCAGTTCTTC | CASWVLGTVQFF